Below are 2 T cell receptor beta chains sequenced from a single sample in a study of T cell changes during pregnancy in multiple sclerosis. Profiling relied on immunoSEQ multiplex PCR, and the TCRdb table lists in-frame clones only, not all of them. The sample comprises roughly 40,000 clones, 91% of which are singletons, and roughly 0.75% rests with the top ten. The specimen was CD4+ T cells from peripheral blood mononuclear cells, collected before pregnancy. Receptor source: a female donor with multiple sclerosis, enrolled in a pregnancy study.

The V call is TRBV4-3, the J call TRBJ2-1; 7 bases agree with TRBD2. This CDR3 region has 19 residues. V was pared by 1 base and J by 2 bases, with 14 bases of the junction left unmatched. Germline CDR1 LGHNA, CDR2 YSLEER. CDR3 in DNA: TGCGCCAGCAGCCAAGCGGGTGGTCGGTCAGGGACTACCTACAATGAGCAGTTCTTC. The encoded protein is CASSQAGGRSGTTYNEQFF.

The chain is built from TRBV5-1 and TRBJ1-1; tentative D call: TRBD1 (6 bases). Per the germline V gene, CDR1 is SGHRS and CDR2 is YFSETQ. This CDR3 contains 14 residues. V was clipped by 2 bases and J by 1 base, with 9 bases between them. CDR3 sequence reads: CASSFQGWNTEAFF. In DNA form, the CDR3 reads TGCGCCAGCAGCTTCCAGGGGTGGAACACTGAAGCTTTCTTT. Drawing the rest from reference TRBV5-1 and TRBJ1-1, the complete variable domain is KAGVTQTPRYLIKTRGQQVTLSCSPISGHRSVSWYQQTPGQGLQFLFEYFSETQRNKGNFPGRFSGRQFSNSRSEMNVSTLELGDSALYLCASSFQGWNTEAFFGQGTRLTVV.